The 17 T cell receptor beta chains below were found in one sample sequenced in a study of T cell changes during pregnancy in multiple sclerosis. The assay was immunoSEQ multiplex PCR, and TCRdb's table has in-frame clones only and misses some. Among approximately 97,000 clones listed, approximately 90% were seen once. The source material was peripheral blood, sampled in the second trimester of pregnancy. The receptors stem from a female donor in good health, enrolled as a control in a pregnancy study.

CDR3 nucleotide sequence: TGTGCCAGCAGCTTTGGGGGGGCTAATGAAAAACTGTTTTTT. Protein sequence: CASSFGGANEKLFF. The chain joins TRBV5-4 to TRBJ1-4; a possible D gene is TRBD1 (5 bases). The CDR3 length is 14 residues. Germline-derived CDR1 and CDR2 are SGHNT and YYREEE (reference sequence). V lost 2 bases and J 3 bases, leaving 8 bases between the germline ends.

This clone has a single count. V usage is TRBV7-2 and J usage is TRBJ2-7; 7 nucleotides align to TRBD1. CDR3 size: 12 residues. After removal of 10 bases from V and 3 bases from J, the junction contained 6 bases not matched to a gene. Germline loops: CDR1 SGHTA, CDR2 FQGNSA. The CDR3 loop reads CATGQEIYEQYF. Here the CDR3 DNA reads TGTGCCACTGGACAGGAGATCTACGAGCAGTACTTC.

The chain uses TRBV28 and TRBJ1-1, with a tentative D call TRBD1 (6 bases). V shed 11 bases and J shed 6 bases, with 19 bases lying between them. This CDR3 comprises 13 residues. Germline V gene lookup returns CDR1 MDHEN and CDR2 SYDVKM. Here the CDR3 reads CASNVAGASEAFF. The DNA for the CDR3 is TGTGCCTCCAACGTGGCAGGGGCGTCTGAAGCTTTCTTT.

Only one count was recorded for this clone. For the CDR3, the DNA is TGTGCCAGCAGCACCACTCAGGGCTCCTATAATTCACCCCTCCACTTT. Residues: CASSTTQGSYNSPLHF. The chain couples TRBV7-2 to TRBJ1-6; D perhaps matches TRBD1 (5 bases). The germline V gene has CDR1 SGHTA and CDR2 FQGNSA. CDR3 size: 16 residues. Trimming pared 5 bases from V and 0 bases from J, leaving 11 bases between.

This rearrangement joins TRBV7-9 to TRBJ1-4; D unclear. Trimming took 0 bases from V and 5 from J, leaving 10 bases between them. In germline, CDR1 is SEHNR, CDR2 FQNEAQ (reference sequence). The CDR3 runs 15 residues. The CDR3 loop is CASSLAGRENEKLFF. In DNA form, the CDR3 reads TGTGCCAGCAGCTTAGCCGGGAGAGAGAATGAAAAACTGTTTTTT.

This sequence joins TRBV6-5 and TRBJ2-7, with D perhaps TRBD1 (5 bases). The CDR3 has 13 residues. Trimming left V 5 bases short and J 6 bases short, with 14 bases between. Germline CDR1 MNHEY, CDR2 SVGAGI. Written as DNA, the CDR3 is TGTGCCAGCAGTCCGGCTCCAGGGCCCGAGCAGTACTTC. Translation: CASSPAPGPEQYF.

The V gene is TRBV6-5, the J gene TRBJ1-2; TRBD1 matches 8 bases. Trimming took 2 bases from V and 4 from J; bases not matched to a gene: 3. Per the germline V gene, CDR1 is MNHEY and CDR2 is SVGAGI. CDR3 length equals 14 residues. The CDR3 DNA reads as TGTGCCAGCAGTTACCGGGACAGGACCTATGGCTACACCTTC. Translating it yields CASSYRDRTYGYTF.

The CDR3 spells CASRQDRPNTEAFF. In DNA form, the CDR3 reads TGTGCCAGCCGTCAGGACAGACCTAACACTGAAGCTTTCTTT. The chain uses TRBV27 and TRBJ1-1, with D perhaps TRBD1 (6 bases). The CDR3 length is 14 residues. Trimming stripped 8 bases from V and 2 bases from J, with 15 bases between. Germline V gives CDR1 MNHEY, CDR2 SMNVEV (reference sequence).

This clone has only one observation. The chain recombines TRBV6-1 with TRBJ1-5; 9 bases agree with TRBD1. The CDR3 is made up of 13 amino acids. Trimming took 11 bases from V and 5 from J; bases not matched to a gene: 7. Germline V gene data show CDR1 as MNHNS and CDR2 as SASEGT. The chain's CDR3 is CAYRDRVDQPQHF. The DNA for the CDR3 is TGTGCCTACCGGGACAGGGTTGATCAGCCCCAGCATTTT.

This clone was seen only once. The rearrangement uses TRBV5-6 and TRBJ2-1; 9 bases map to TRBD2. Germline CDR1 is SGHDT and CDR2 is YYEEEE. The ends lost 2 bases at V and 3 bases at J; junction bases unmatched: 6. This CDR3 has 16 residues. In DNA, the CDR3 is TGTGCCAGCAGCTTTTATAGCGGGGGCCGCTACAATGAGCAGTTCTTC. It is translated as CASSFYSGGRYNEQFF.

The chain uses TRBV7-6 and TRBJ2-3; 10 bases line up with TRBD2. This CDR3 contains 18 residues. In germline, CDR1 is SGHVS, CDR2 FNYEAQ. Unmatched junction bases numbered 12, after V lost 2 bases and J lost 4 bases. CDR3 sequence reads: CASSLLVAGGVPPDTQYF. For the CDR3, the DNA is TGTGCCAGCAGCTTACTCGTAGCGGGAGGAGTCCCACCAGATACGCAGTATTTT.

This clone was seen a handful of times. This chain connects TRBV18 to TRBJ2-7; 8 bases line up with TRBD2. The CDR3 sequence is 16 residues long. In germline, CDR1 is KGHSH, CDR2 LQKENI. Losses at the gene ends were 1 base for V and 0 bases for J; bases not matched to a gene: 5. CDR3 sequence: CASSPQTGGTSYEQYF. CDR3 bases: TGTGCCAGCTCACCACAAACGGGGGGGACCTCCTACGAGCAGTACTTC. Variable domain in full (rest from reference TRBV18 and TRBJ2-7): NAGVMQNPRHLVRRRGQEARLRCSPMKGHSHVYWYRQLPEEGLKFMVYLQKENIIDESGMPKERFSAEFPKEGPSILRIQQVVRGDSAAYFCASSPQTGGTSYEQYFGPGTRLTVT.

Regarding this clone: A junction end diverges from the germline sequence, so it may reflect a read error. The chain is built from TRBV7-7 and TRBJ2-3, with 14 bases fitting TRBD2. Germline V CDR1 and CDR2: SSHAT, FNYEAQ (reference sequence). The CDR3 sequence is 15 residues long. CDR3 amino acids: CASSPGLAGVSTQYF. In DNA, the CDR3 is TGTGCTAGCAGCCCGGGACTAGCGGGAGTAAGCACGCAGTATTTT.

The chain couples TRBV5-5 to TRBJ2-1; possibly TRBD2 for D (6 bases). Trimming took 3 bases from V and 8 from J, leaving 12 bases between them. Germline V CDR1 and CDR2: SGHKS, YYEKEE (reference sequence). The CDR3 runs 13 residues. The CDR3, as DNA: TGTGCCAGCAGCTGGGTAGGGGACTATGAGCAGTTCTTC. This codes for CASSWVGDYEQFF.

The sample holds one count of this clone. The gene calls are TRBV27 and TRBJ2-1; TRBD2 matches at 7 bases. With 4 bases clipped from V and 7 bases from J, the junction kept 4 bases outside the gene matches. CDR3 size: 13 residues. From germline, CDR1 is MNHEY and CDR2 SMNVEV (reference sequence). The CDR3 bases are TGTGCCAGCAGTTGGCGGACTAGGAATGAGCAGTTCTTC. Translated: CASSWRTRNEQFF.

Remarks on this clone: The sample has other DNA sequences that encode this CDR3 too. CDR3 bases: TGTGCCAGTAGTATTGGGACAGGGGGTGAAAAACTGTTTTTT. Its translation is CASSIGTGGEKLFF. The gene calls are TRBV19 and TRBJ1-4; 11 bases align to TRBD1. This CDR3 has 14 residues. CDR1 LNHDA and CDR2 SQIVND come from the germline V gene (reference sequence). J lost 7 bases, V lost 3 bases, and 1 base had no gene match.

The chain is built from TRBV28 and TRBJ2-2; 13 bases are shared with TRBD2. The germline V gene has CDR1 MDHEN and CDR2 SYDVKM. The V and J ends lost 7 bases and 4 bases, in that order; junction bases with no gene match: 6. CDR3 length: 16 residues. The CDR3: CASNLRTSGSTGELFF. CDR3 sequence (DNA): TGTGCCAGCAACCTCAGGACTAGCGGGAGCACCGGGGAGCTGTTTTTT.